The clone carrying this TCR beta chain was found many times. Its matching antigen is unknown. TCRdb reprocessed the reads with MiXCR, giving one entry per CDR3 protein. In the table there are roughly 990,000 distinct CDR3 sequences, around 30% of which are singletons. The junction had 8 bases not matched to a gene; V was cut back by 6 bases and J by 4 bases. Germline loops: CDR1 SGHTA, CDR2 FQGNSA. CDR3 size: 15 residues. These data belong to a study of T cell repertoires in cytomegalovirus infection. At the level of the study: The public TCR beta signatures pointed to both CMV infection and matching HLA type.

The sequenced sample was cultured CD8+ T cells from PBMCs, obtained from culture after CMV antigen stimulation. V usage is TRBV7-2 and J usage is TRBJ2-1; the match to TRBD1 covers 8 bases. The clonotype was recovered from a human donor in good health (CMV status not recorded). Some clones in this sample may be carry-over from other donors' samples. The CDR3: CASSWVGQAYNEQFF. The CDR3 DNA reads TGTGCCAGCAGTTGGGTGGGACAGGCGTACAATGAGCAGTTCTTC.